Shown below are 2 T cell receptor beta chains from a single sample sequenced in a study of a mutant IDH1 vaccine in newly diagnosed glioma. Time point indicated: week 11, during vaccination. Mutant IDH1 20-mer peptide, at 300 ug, made up each vaccine dose, with topical imiquimod. Sequenced by immunoSEQ multiplex PCR; TCRdb stores in-frame clones only, minus some. The sample lists roughly 60,000 clones, roughly four fifths occurring once. These TCRs are of unknown antigen specificity. The input for sequencing was PBMCs, taken from a glioma patient whose treatment included an IDH1 peptide vaccine. The source of these receptors is a man aged 30-40 years with glioma.

The chain joins TRBV10-3 to TRBJ1-2; 7 bases line up with TRBD1. V gave up 8 bases and J gave up 4 bases; unmatched junction bases: 22. CDR3 size: 18 residues. In germline, CDR1 is ENHRY, CDR2 SYGVKD. The DNA of the CDR3 is TGTGCCATCCACAGAGAGACAGGGATCGCCTCGGCGGGCTATGGCTACACCTTC. Its translation: CAIHRETGIASAGYGYTF.

The rearrangement links TRBV5-4 to TRBJ2-7; D is unresolved. Germline lookup yields CDR1 SGHNT and CDR2 YYREEE (reference sequence). The length of the CDR3 is 15 residues. The ends were cut back, 10 bases at V and 6 bases at J, with 26 bases in the middle. The CDR3 here is CAVTTGPTSVVEQYF. For the CDR3, the DNA is TGTGCCGTCACCACCGGGCCCACATCCGTGGTCGAGCAGTACTTC.